These T cell receptor beta chains were read from a single sample in a study of a mutant IDH1 vaccine in newly diagnosed glioma. Profiled with immunoSEQ multiplex PCR; TCRdb holds only in-frame clones, not every one. The data contain around 58,000 clones, around 81% of them singletons. Antigens for these TCRs are unknown. Specimen: PBMCs, collected from a glioma patient whose treatment included an IDH1 peptide vaccine. The receptors derive from a man in his thirties or forties with glioma. The CDR3 runs from the conserved cysteine through the conserved F or W. A D gene is named only where the DNA matches it firmly. Some rows have no size entry. The others give once, few or many, or a class for an expanded clone.

J | size | V | D | DNA | CDR3
TRBJ1-1 | few | TRBV10-1 | . | TGCGCCAGCAGTGAGTCGTGGAACACTGAAGCTTTCTTT | CASSESWNTEAFF
TRBJ2-7 | . | TRBV7-6 | TRBD1 | TGTGCCAGCAGCCACGACCAGGACAGGCGGGCCGAGCAGTACTTC | CASSHDQDRRAEQYF
TRBJ1-4 | . | TRBV15 | . | TGTGCCACCAGCAGAGATGGACTATGGGAAAAACTGTTTTTT | CATSRDGLWEKLFF
TRBJ2-7 | . | TRBV19 | . | TGTGCCAGTAGTATAGGGATTATCTACGAGCAGTACTTC | CASSIGIIYEQYF
TRBJ1-5 | . | TRBV30 | . | TGTGCCTGGACCACCTCAGGGGTAAATCAGCCCCAGCATTTT | CAWTTSGVNQPQHF
TRBJ2-2 | . | TRBV18 | . | TGTGCCAGCTCACCGACCTCCGGCACCGGGGAGCTGTTTTTT | CASSPTSGTGELFF
TRBJ2-1 | . | TRBV5-1 | TRBD1 | TGCGCCAGTAGGCCGGGACAGTCTTACAATGAGCAGTTCTTC | CASRPGQSYNEQFF
TRBJ1-1 | . | TRBV11-2 | TRBD1 | TGTGCCAGCAGCCAACGGACAGGAAAGTATATGAACGGCACTGAAGCTTTCTTT | CASSQRTGKYMNGTEAFF
TRBJ1-3 | . | TRBV19 | . | TGTGCCAGCCGACACAGCTCTGGAAACACCATATATTTT | CASRHSSGNTIYF
TRBJ1-4 | . | TRBV6-5 | . | TGTGCCAGCAGTCCAGGGGACATAAATGAAAAACTGTTTTTT | CASSPGDINEKLFF
TRBJ1-1 | . | TRBV9 | TRBD1 | TGTGCCAGCAGCGCCCTTCAGGGGGTCAACACTGAAGCTTTCTTT | CASSALQGVNTEAFF
TRBJ1-3 | once | TRBV18 | . | TGTGCCAGCCGACAGTCTGGAAACACCATATATTTT | CASRQSGNTIYF
TRBJ2-6 | . | TRBV19 | TRBD2 | TGTGCCAGTAGTGGACTAGCGGGGGTTTACTCTGGGGCCAACGTCCTGACTTTC | CASSGLAGVYSGANVLTF
TRBJ2-1 | . | TRBV5-1 | TRBD2 | TGCGCCAGCAGCAACGCGGGAGGCTCCTACAATGAGCAGTTCTTC | CASSNAGGSYNEQFF
TRBJ2-7 | . | TRBV5-1 | TRBD2 | TGCGCCAGCAACCCAGCGGGAGCTTCCTACGAGCAGTACTTC | CASNPAGASYEQYF
TRBJ2-2 | . | TRBV6-1 | . | TGTGCCAGCAGTGAACAGGGTCGCGACGCCGGGGAGCTGTTTTTT | CASSEQGRDAGELFF
TRBJ1-3 | . | TRBV2 | . | TGTGCCAGCAGCCATGGGGGCAGGTCGGCCATATATTTT | CASSHGGRSAIYF
TRBJ2-7 | . | TRBV2 | . | TGTGCCAGCGGACAGATCTACGAGCAGTACTTC | CASGQIYEQYF
TRBJ1-6 | once | TRBV7-9 | . | TGTGCCAGCAGCTTAGGAACGCCCTATAATTCACCCCTCCACTTT | CASSLGTPYNSPLHF
TRBJ1-2 | . | TRBV27 | TRBD1 | TGTGCCAGCAGTTTATCGCTAGAGAACAGGGGATACTATGGCTACACCTTC | CASSLSLENRGYYGYTF
TRBJ2-5 | . | TRBV2 | . | TGTGCCAGCAGTGAGTCCCGGGACACCCCTTACCAAGAGACCCAGTACTTC | CASSESRDTPYQETQYF
TRBJ2-3 | . | TRBV29-1 | TRBD2 | TGCAGCGTTGATGGGAGCGGGGCAAGCACAGATACGCAGTATTTT | CSVDGSGASTDTQYF
TRBJ2-2 | . | TRBV5-4 | . | TGTGCCAGCAAAGTAGGGGTTATTGAGACCGGGGAGCTGTTTTTT | CASKVGVIETGELFF
TRBJ1-3 | . | TRBV12-5 | TRBD1 | TGTGCTAGTCTTGGCAGGGGGCTGTATACTCCTGGAAACACCATATATTTT | CASLGRGLYTPGNTIYF
TRBJ1-2 | . | TRBV28 | . | TGTGCCAGTCTTCGGACATACACTAACTATGGCTACACCTTC | CASLRTYTNYGYTF
TRBJ1-2 | . | TRBV27 | TRBD1 | TGTGCCAGCAGTCTCCGGCACGGGGACAGGGCCTATGGCTACACCTTC | CASSLRHGDRAYGYTF
TRBJ2-2 | . | TRBV5-4 | . | TGTGCCAGCAGCGCGGTGGTGGGGAACACCGGGGAGCTGTTTTTT | CASSAVVGNTGELFF
TRBJ2-1 | . | TRBV19 | . | TGTGCCAGTAGTCAGGACAGTTCATCCTACAATGAGCAGTTCTTC | CASSQDSSSYNEQFF
TRBJ2-5 | . | TRBV7-8 | TRBD1 | TGTGCCAGCAGCCCACCGGGGACAGGGGCAAAAGAGACCCAGTACTTC | CASSPPGTGAKETQYF
TRBJ1-1 | few | TRBV13 | . | TGTGCCAGCAGCTTAGGCGGACACGGGAACACTGAAGCTTTCTTT | CASSLGGHGNTEAFF
TRBJ2-3 | . | TRBV4-2 | . | TGTGCCAGCAGCCAGGGGGTAGGCTTGGGAATCACAGATACGCAGTATTTT | CASSQGVGLGITDTQYF
TRBJ1-2 | . | TRBV5-1 | . | TGCGCCAGCAGGGGGCAGCCTTCAGCTAACTATGGCTACACCTTC | CASRGQPSANYGYTF
TRBJ1-4 | . | TRBV27 | . | TGTGCCAGCAGTGCCCGGTCAATAGGACAAACAGTGGGGTTGCTGAAACTGTTTTTT | CASSARSIGQTVGLLKLFF
TRBJ2-1 | . | TRBV14 | . | TGTGCCAGCAGCCAAGTATCCATTCTTGAGCAGTTCTTC | CASSQVSILEQFF
TRBJ1-5 | few | TRBV6-5 | . | TGTGCCAGCAGCACACGGCCGGGTCAGCCCCAGCATTTT | CASSTRPGQPQHF
TRBJ1-6 | . | TRBV7-6 | . | TGTGCCAGCAGCTTAGGGGGAAATTCACCCCTCCACTTT | CASSLGGNSPLHF
TRBJ1-1 | . | TRBV4-1 | . | TGCGCCAGCAGCCCGGCTGGCGGGAACACTGAAGCTTTCTTT | CASSPAGGNTEAFF
TRBJ2-1 | . | TRBV7-6 | . | TGTGCCAGCAGCTTAAGGGGATGGATGGGGTCCGATGAGCAGTTCTTC | CASSLRGWMGSDEQFF
TRBJ2-7 | . | TRBV11-2 | TRBD1 | TGTGCCAGCAGCTTAGGGACAGGGGGTGAGAGCTCCTACGAGCAGTACTTC | CASSLGTGGESSYEQYF
TRBJ1-2 | . | TRBV5-1 | TRBD1 | TGCGCCAGCAGCGAGGGACAGGGTGGTGGCTACACCTTC | CASSEGQGGGYTF
TRBJ1-1 | . | TRBV9 | . | TGTGCCAGCAGCCCAAGAGGTCGAGGTGAAGCTTTCTTT | CASSPRGRGEAFF
TRBJ1-2 | . | TRBV7-9 | . | TGTGCCAGCAGCTCGGACAGAATCTATGGCTACACCTTC | CASSSDRIYGYTF
TRBJ1-2 | few | TRBV7-9 | . | TGTGCCAGCAGCTATGTGAGATCTCTGGGCTACACCTTC | CASSYVRSLGYTF
TRBJ2-2 | . | TRBV13 | TRBD2 | TGTGCCAGCAGCCAACGACGGGGGGCGAACACCGGGGAGCTGTTTTTT | CASSQRRGANTGELFF
TRBJ2-3 | . | TRBV5-5 | . | TGTGCCAGCAGCTCCTGGTCCACGGGCACAGATACGCAGTATTTT | CASSSWSTGTDTQYF
TRBJ2-3 | . | TRBV10-1 | . | TGCGCCAGCAGTGAATTTGCGGGGACCACAGATACGCAGTATTTT | CASSEFAGTTDTQYF
TRBJ2-6 | . | TRBV19 | TRBD1 | TGTGCCAGTTGGACAGGTTCCTCTGGGGCCAACGTCCTGACTTTC | CASWTGSSGANVLTF
TRBJ1-2 | once | TRBV6-1 | . | TGTGCCAGCAGTCCGGAGACACAGATCTATGGCTACACCTTC | CASSPETQIYGYTF
TRBJ1-1 | once | TRBV18 | TRBD1 | TGTGCCAGCTCACGACAGGGGGCTCAGAACACTGAAGCTTTCTTT | CASSRQGAQNTEAFF
TRBJ2-3 | . | TRBV4-1 | . | TGCGCCAGCAGCCAAGCAGATTTCAGGTACAGGTCTTTCGGCCCCACAGATACGCAGTATTTT | CASSQADFRYRSFGPTDTQYF
TRBJ2-7 | few | TRBV9 | TRBD1 | TGTGCCAGCAGCGCGGGGACAGGGACCTACGAGCAGTACTTC | CASSAGTGTYEQYF
TRBJ1-6 | . | TRBV6-6 | . | TGTGCCAGCAGTCACCAACATGATTCACCCCTCCACTTT | CASSHQHDSPLHF
TRBJ1-1 | . | TRBV5-1 | TRBD1 | TGCGCCAGCAGCCCCGGGACAGGGAGGACTGAAGCTTTCTTT | CASSPGTGRTEAFF
TRBJ2-3 | . | TRBV19 | . | TGTGCCAGTAGTATATTTCAGCGGGTCGGCACAGATACGCAGTATTTT | CASSIFQRVGTDTQYF
TRBJ2-7 | . | TRBV6-6 | . | TGTGCCAGCTCCTTGGGGACAAAGACCTACGAGCAGTACTTC | CASSLGTKTYEQYF